Listed below are T cell receptor beta chains from one sample, sequenced in a study of a mutant IDH1 vaccine in newly diagnosed glioma. Sequenced by immunoSEQ multiplex PCR; TCRdb stores in-frame clones only, minus some. The data show 25,000 to 35,000 clones, approximately 84% seen once. These TCRs are of unknown antigen specificity. This specimen consisted of PBMCs, obtained from a glioma patient whose treatment included an IDH1 peptide vaccine. The receptors were gathered from a young woman with glioma. CDR3s include the opening cysteine and the closing phenylalanine or tryptophan. Fields, in order: V gene, J gene, D gene, CDR3 protein. D genes are given only for firm matches.

TRBV2	TRBJ1-1	TRBD1	CASSPFTGGIEAFF
TRBV15	TRBJ1-5	TRBD1	CATSSGQGGQPQHF
TRBV7-9	TRBJ2-7	.	CASSLEGLFYEQYF
TRBV7-2	TRBJ2-5	TRBD2	CASSSGLAGQETQYF
TRBV7-8	TRBJ2-7	.	CASSLDDEQYF
TRBV19	TRBJ2-2	TRBD1	CASSPGQDSRLFF
TRBV10-3	TRBJ2-7	.	CAISRNGGIYEQYF
TRBV21-1	TRBJ2-5	.	CASSKRSRGRRIVETQYF
TRBV19	TRBJ2-7	TRBD1	CASSPTFTGGSNEQYF
TRBV28	TRBJ1-1	.	CASSFTWGIEAFF
TRBV6-4	TRBJ1-1	.	CASSPGPNTEAFF
TRBV18	TRBJ1-4	.	CASSPRRRGLFATNEKLFF
TRBV19	TRBJ1-2	.	CASSPGPGANYGYTF
TRBV18	TRBJ1-5	.	CASSSGTKAAQHF
TRBV7-9	TRBJ1-4	.	CASSSHEGDEKLFF
TRBV6-1	TRBJ1-6	.	CASMPLSLNSPLHF
TRBV5-1	TRBJ1-5	.	CASSLDVGAQPQHF
TRBV4-2	TRBJ2-2	TRBD1	CASSPQGATGELFF
TRBV18	TRBJ1-1	.	CASSRAGNTEAFF
TRBV10-3	TRBJ2-1	.	CAISWPKGEQFF
TRBV6-5	TRBJ2-7	.	CASSYGGEQYF
TRBV27	TRBJ2-7	.	CASSPQQGPYEQYF
TRBV7-2	TRBJ1-3	.	CASSQGQGGNTIYF
TRBV25-1	TRBJ2-5	.	CASSDLQGLQETQYF
TRBV9	TRBJ2-1	TRBD2	CASSLLAGGPKDEQFF
TRBV5-1	TRBJ1-3	.	CASSQGLGNTIYF
TRBV25-1	TRBJ2-1	.	CASREQGKQFF
TRBV5-8	TRBJ1-1	TRBD1	CASRSSDRGLSEAFF
TRBV19	TRBJ1-4	.	CASSPGATGEKLFF
TRBV11-3	TRBJ2-3	.	CASSLGGTTDTQYF
TRBV27	TRBJ1-1	TRBD1	CASSRQGGTEAFF
TRBV4-1	TRBJ2-5	.	CASSPDDSGSLVRETQYF
TRBV11-2	TRBJ2-7	.	CASSLTGPGKQYF
TRBV2	TRBJ1-4	.	CASRKVEKLFF
TRBV7-9	TRBJ1-4	TRBD1	CASSARGTGNEKLFF
TRBV27	TRBJ1-1	.	CASSFQGNTEAFF
TRBV6-6	TRBJ2-6	.	CASSYGWGANVLTF
TRBV19	TRBJ1-2	.	CASSMGQGRYGYTF
TRBV7-9	TRBJ1-1	.	CASSLIGFRDGVNTEAFF
TRBV4-1	TRBJ2-7	TRBD2	CASSHAGLAGYEQYF
TRBV19	TRBJ1-2	TRBD1	CASTFNRGFRGYTF
TRBV10-3	TRBJ1-1	.	CAIQGVGYSEAFF
TRBV28	TRBJ1-2	.	CASSYRERGYTF
TRBV25-1	TRBJ2-3	.	CASSRGDTYTDTQYF
TRBV7-8	TRBJ1-1	.	CASSLGSARGTEAFF
TRBV25-1	TRBJ2-7	.	CASSFGGSAGPHSYEQYF
TRBV9	TRBJ1-2	TRBD1	CASSVKGQGGLEGYTF